The sequence of this T cell receptor beta chain was determined in a study of T cell repertoires in cytomegalovirus infection. Study information: Public TCR beta signatures marked donors with CMV infection and the matching HLA.

TCRdb re-called the reads through MiXCR, storing one row per CDR3 protein. Of 740,000 or so distinct CDR3 sequences detected, under 40% appear once; the ten largest clones hold 2.8%. CDR1 and CDR2 from the germline V gene are SGHTA and FQGNSA. Trimming removed 2 bases from V and 5 bases from J, with 10 bases in between. The CDR3 sequence is 14 residues long. There are many counts of this clonotype. Its cognate antigen is unknown. General observations from the study: Cumulative frequency of public TCR beta families picked out carriers of CMV plus the relevant HLA. Ex vivo, HLA-C-restricted CMV-specific TCR beta clonotypes prevailed over the rest of the response.

Sequenced sample: PBMCs. This sequence originates from a human donor in good health (CMV status not recorded). Some clones in this sample may be carry-over from other donors' samples. V gene TRBV7-2 combines with J gene TRBJ2-1, with D possibly called TRBD1 or TRBD2 (5 bases each). As DNA, the CDR3 is TGTGCCAGCAGCTTATTGGGGGATGACAATGAGCAGTTCTTC. This sequence encodes CASSLLGDDNEQFF.